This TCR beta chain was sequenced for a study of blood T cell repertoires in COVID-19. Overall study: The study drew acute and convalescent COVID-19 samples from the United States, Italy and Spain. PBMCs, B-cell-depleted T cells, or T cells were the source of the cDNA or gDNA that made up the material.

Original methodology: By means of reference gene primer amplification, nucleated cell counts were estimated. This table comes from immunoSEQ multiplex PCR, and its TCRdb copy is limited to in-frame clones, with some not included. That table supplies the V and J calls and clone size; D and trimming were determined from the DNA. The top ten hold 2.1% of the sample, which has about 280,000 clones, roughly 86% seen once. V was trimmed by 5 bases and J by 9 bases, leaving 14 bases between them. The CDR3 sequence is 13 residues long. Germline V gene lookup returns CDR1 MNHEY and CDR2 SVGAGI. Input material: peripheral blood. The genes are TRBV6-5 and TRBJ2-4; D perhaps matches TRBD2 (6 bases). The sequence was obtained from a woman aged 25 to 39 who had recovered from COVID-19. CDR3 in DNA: TGTGCCAGCAGTCCGGGGGTCACGGTCATTCAGTACTTC. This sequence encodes CASSPGVTVIQYF.